Following are 26 T cell receptor beta chains from one sample sequenced in a study of blood T cell repertoires in COVID-19. TCRdb's table, derived via immunoSEQ multiplex PCR, lists solely in-frame clones and lacks some. The sample yields about 130,000 clones, roughly 90% seen once. Sample: peripheral blood. These receptors were obtained from a man in his sixties with COVID-19, enrolled during active disease.

Concerning this clone: One end of the junction is discordant with germline, which a read error may explain. The genes are TRBV7-7 and TRBJ2-7; TRBD2 matches at 13 bases. The CDR3 has 17 amino acids. CDR1 and CDR2 from the germline V gene are SSHAT and FNYEAQ (reference sequence). CDR3 DNA: TGTGCTAGCAGCTTCGGGCAAGGACTAGCGGGAGTGAACGAGCAGTACTTC. Protein product: CASSFGQGLAGVNEQYF.

This sequence joins TRBV5-6 and TRBJ2-2; 8 bases are shared with TRBD1. Germline V gene sequence: CDR1 SGHDT, CDR2 YYEEEE. The CDR3 contains 15 residues. The V and J ends lost 7 bases and 4 bases, in that order; junction bases with no gene match: 9. CDR3 amino acids: CASLGNRGTTGELFF. The CDR3 DNA reads TGTGCCAGCCTTGGGAACAGGGGGACCACCGGGGAGCTGTTTTTT.

The rearrangement joins TRBV2 to TRBJ1-5, with 9 positions matching TRBD1. The CDR3 length is 15 residues. Trimming cost V 6 bases and J 7 bases; bases outside gene matches: 10. CDR1 SNHLY and CDR2 FYNNEI come from the germline V gene. DNA of the CDR3: TGTGCCAGCAGCGGATGGACAGGGGACAGACAGCCCCAGCATTTT. Protein sequence: CASSGWTGDRQPQHF. The complete variable domain, with remaining parts taken from reference TRBV2 and TRBJ1-5, reads EPEVTQTPSHQVTQMGQEVILRCVPISNHLYFYWYRQILGQKVEFLVSFYNNEISEKSEIFDDQFSVERPDGSNFTLKIRSTKLEDSAMYFCASSGWTGDRQPQHFGDGTRLSIL.

V usage is TRBV19 and J usage is TRBJ1-2; D remains ambiguous. Germline CDR1 reads LNHDA; CDR2 reads SQIVND (reference sequence). Between the trimmed V and J ends, which lost 0 bases and 4 bases, there was a span of 15 bases. The length of the CDR3 is 16 residues. Written as DNA, the CDR3 is TGTGCCAGTAGTATAGAGACGACATTTCGGGGCTATGGCTACACCTTC. Amino acids: CASSIETTFRGYGYTF.

This rearrangement joins TRBV5-1 to TRBJ1-1; the D gene is possibly TRBD1 (5 bases). The CDR3 contains 15 residues. V gave up 0 bases and J gave up 1 base, with 10 bases separating them. Germline-derived CDR1 and CDR2 are SGHRS and YFSETQ. This CDR3 is CASSLAGGENTEAFF. DNA of the CDR3: TGCGCCAGCAGCTTGGCCGGGGGGGAGAACACTGAAGCTTTCTTT.

The chain carries TRBV11-2 and TRBJ2-5, with 10 bases aligning to TRBD1. The CDR3 covers 15 residues. V lost 6 bases and J lost 5; bases outside the gene matches: 9. The V gene's germline CDR1 is SGHAT and CDR2 FQNNGV. DNA for the CDR3: TGTGCCAGCAGACCGACAGGGGGCTATCGGGAGACCCAGTACTTC. Translation: CASRPTGGYRETQYF. Supplemented by reference TRBV11-2 and TRBJ2-5, the full variable domain reads EAGVAQSPRYKIIEKRQSVAFWCNPISGHATLYWYQQILGQGPKLLIQFQNNGVVDDSQLPKDRFSAERLKGVDSTLKIQPAKLEDSAVYLCASRPTGGYRETQYFGPGTRLLVL.

The V gene is TRBV27, the J gene TRBJ1-4; D remains ambiguous. The CDR3 is made up of 15 amino acids. Germline V CDR1 and CDR2: MNHEY, SMNVEV (reference sequence). V was trimmed by 5 bases and J by 0 bases, leaving 10 bases between them. For the CDR3, the DNA is TGTGCCAGCAGTCCCTCAACTACAACTAATGAAAAACTGTTTTTT. Residues: CASSPSTTTNEKLFF.

A few counts support this clone. The chain has TRBV28 and TRBJ2-4; 8 nucleotides match TRBD2. CDR3 length: 17 residues. CDR1 and CDR2 (germline): MDHEN, SYDVKM. The V gene end was trimmed by 0 bases and the J gene end by 4 bases; junction bases not matched to a gene: 8. For the CDR3, the DNA is TGTGCCAGCAGTTTATGGTTCGCGGGAGGAACAAAAAACATTCAGTACTTC. This codes for CASSLWFAGGTKNIQYF.

This chain connects TRBV7-8 to TRBJ2-7, with 10 bases aligning to TRBD1. Trimming took 5 bases from V and 2 from J; bases not matched to a gene: 6. CDR1 and CDR2 from the germline V gene are SGHVS and FQNEAQ. This CDR3 has 15 residues. CDR3: CASSPWGTGAYEQYF. The DNA of the CDR3 is TGTGCCAGCAGCCCATGGGGGACAGGGGCCTACGAGCAGTACTTC.

V usage is TRBV5-6 and J usage is TRBJ2-2, with D maybe TRBD2 (5 bases). Germline V lookup: CDR1 SGHDT, CDR2 YYEEEE. Trimming took 4 bases from V and 5 from J, leaving 12 bases between them. The CDR3 consists of 14 residues. The CDR3 nucleotides read TGTGCCAGCAGCGATGCGGGCGTAACCGGGGAGCTGTTTTTT. Translating gives CASSDAGVTGELFF.

In DNA, the CDR3 is TGTGCCAGCAGCGTAGGTGCGTTAGGGGAATCTAGCAATCAGCCCCAGCATTTT. This translates into CASSVGALGESSNQPQHF. This chain links TRBV9 with TRBJ1-5, with D possibly being TRBD1 (5 bases). The CDR3 consists of 18 residues. V was pared by 0 bases and J by 0 bases, with 16 bases between. Germline V CDR1 and CDR2: SGDLS, YYNGEE.

This chain uses TRBV11-3 with TRBJ2-7, with TRBD1 matching over 10 bases. This CDR3 contains 14 residues. Losses at the gene ends were 4 bases for V and 3 bases for J; bases not matched to a gene: 3. Germline CDR1 and CDR2: SGHNT and YENEEA. Here the CDR3 reads CASSSRTGGYEQYF. The CDR3 DNA follows: TGTGCCAGCAGCTCGAGGACAGGGGGCTACGAGCAGTACTTC. Complete variable domain (other parts from reference TRBV11-3 and TRBJ2-7): EAGVVQSPRYKIIEKKQPVAFWCNPISGHNTLYWYLQNLGQGPELLIRYENEEAVDDSQLPKDRFSAERLKGVDSTLKIQPAELGDSAVYLCASSSRTGGYEQYFGPGTRLTVT.

This clone was seen a handful of times. V and J are TRBV10-3 and TRBJ1-1; 8 bases agree with TRBD1. Germline V gene lookup returns CDR1 ENHRY and CDR2 SYGVKD. Trimming cost V 6 bases and J 3 bases; bases outside gene matches: 3. CDR3 length: 13 residues. The CDR3 nucleotides are TGTGCCATCAGCGAGACAGGGGACACTGAAGCTTTCTTT. Amino acid sequence: CAISETGDTEAFF.

The V call is TRBV3-1 (or the pseudogene TRBV3-2), the J call TRBJ2-2, with TRBD1 identical over 7 bases. CDR3 length: 17 amino acids. V shed 0 bases, J shed 7 bases, and the junction held 11 bases outside the gene matches. The germline gives CDR1 LGHDT, CDR2 YNNKEL (reference sequence). Here the CDR3 reads CASSQDPTGFVLGELFF. CDR3 sequence (DNA): TGTGCCAGCAGCCAAGACCCGACAGGGTTTGTCCTCGGGGAGCTGTTTTTT.

The gene calls are TRBV5-1 and TRBJ2-3; 7 nucleotides match TRBD2. V lost 0 bases, J lost 10 bases, and 11 bases stayed unmatched. CDR3 length: 15 amino acids. The germline CDR1 and CDR2 sequences are SGHRS and YFSETQ. DNA for the CDR3: TGCGCCAGCAGCTTGGTTACGAGCGGGAACGGTGCGCAGTATTTT. It translates to CASSLVTSGNGAQYF. The whole variable domain, filled in from reference TRBV5-1 and TRBJ2-3, reads KAGVTQTPRYLIKTRGQQVTLSCSPISGHRSVSWYQQTPGQGLQFLFEYFSETQRNKGNFPGRFSGRQFSNSRSEMNVSTLELGDSALYLCASSLVTSGNGAQYFGPGTRLTVL.

V gene TRBV27 combines with J gene TRBJ1-3; D is unclear. Per the germline V gene, CDR1 is MNHEY and CDR2 is SMNVEV (reference sequence). With 3 bases removed from V and 4 bases from J, the gap between germline ends came to 7 bases. This CDR3 region has 13 residues. CDR3 sequence: CASSFRGGNTIYF. CDR3 bases: TGTGCCAGCAGTTTCCGCGGAGGAAACACCATATATTTT.

The rearrangement uses TRBV6-1 and TRBJ2-7; D call uncertain. The V end was cut by 0 bases, the J end by 1 base, with 10 bases between. The CDR3 runs 15 residues. Germline CDR1 MNHNS, CDR2 SASEGT. In DNA form, the CDR3 reads TGTGCCAGCAGTGAAGCGCACACCGGGTCCTACGAGCAGTACTTC. Residues: CASSEAHTGSYEQYF.

The chain combines TRBV7-2 with TRBJ1-1; 7 nucleotides agree with TRBD1. Germline CDR1 is SGHTA and CDR2 is FQGNSA. With 5 bases clipped from V and 5 bases from J, the junction kept 14 bases outside the gene matches. CDR3 length equals 16 residues. Here the CDR3 DNA reads TGTGCCAGCAGCCCGCGTGTGAGGGGGCGGGGAACTGAAGCTTTCTTT. This sequence encodes CASSPRVRGRGTEAFF.

The rearrangement uses TRBV19 and TRBJ2-7; 7 nucleotides line up with TRBD2. The CDR3 runs to 14 residues. The germline gives CDR1 LNHDA, CDR2 SQIVND (reference sequence). J lost 3 bases, V lost 7 bases, and 9 bases had no gene match. The DNA for the CDR3 is TGTGCCAGTAATGGGGGAGGGCAGGGCTACGAGCAGTACTTC. Translated, it gives CASNGGGQGYEQYF.

The chain employs TRBV19 and TRBJ2-5, with TRBD1 as a possible D gene (6 bases). The V end lost 0 bases, the J end lost 4 bases, and 6 bases lay between the germline ends. The CDR3 contains 13 residues. Germline-derived CDR1 and CDR2 are LNHDA and SQIVND (reference sequence). DNA of the CDR3: TGTGCCAGTAGTATAGAAGGGGGAGAGACCCAGTACTTC. It is translated as CASSIEGGETQYF.

The chain employs TRBV6-1 and TRBJ1-4, with D uncertain. Per the germline V gene, CDR1 is MNHNS and CDR2 is SASEGT. V was clipped by 0 bases and J by 8 bases, with 13 bases between them. CDR3 length equals 15 residues. DNA of the CDR3: TGTGCCAGCAGTGAAGCTGGGCCGGATTCCGAAAAACTGTTTTTT. This gives the protein CASSEAGPDSEKLFF.

V usage is TRBV29-1 and J usage is TRBJ2-5; 14 bases are a match to TRBD2. The CDR3 has 14 residues. The V gene end was trimmed by 6 bases and the J gene end by 3 bases; junction bases not matched to a gene: 3. Germline CDR1 SQVTM, CDR2 ANQGSEA. CDR3 region: CSVLGLAGEETQYF. CDR3 coding DNA: TGCAGCGTCCTGGGACTAGCGGGAGAAGAGACCCAGTACTTC.

J is TRBJ2-1 and V is TRBV15, with D perhaps TRBD2 (5 bases). The CDR3 is made up of 15 amino acids. The germline V and J ends were trimmed by 9 bases and 2 bases, with 17 bases remaining between them. CDR1 LNHNV and CDR2 YYDKDF come from the germline V gene (reference sequence). The CDR3 loop reads CATASGNSPYNEQFF. The CDR3 DNA reads TGTGCCACGGCGAGCGGAAACTCCCCCTACAATGAGCAGTTCTTC. Filled out from reference TRBV15 and TRBJ2-1, the complete variable domain reads DAMVIQNPRYQVTQFGKPVTLSCSQTLNHNVMYWYQQKSSQAPKLLFHYYDKDFNNEADTPDNFQSRRPNTSFCFLDIRSPGLGDTAMYLCATASGNSPYNEQFFGPGTRLTVL.

V usage is TRBV6-4 and J usage is TRBJ1-2; a possible D gene is TRBD1 (6 bases). Germline CDR1 MRHNA, CDR2 SNTAGT. The CDR3 is made up of 13 amino acids. With 0 bases removed from V and 6 bases from J, the gap between germline ends came to 8 bases. The CDR3 here is CASSDSSGDGYTF. The DNA for the CDR3 is TGTGCCAGCAGTGACTCCTCAGGGGATGGCTACACCTTC.

The chain joins TRBV7-2 to TRBJ2-1, with D hard to call. From germline, CDR1 is SGHTA and CDR2 FQGNSA. V was pared by 1 base and J by 6 bases, with 13 bases between. The CDR3 length is 15 residues. CDR3 sequence reads: CASSLGGPSRNEQFF. In nucleotides, the CDR3 is TGTGCCAGCAGCTTAGGAGGTCCCTCTCGCAATGAGCAGTTCTTC.

The rearrangement uses TRBV27 and TRBJ2-2; 9 positions match TRBD2. CDR1 MNHEY and CDR2 SMNVEV come from the germline V gene (reference sequence). The CDR3 is made up of 17 amino acids. V lost 5 bases and J lost 0; bases outside the gene matches: 7. CDR3 amino acids: CASSPAGGAPNTGELFF. CDR3 in DNA: TGTGCCAGCAGTCCGGCGGGGGGGGCTCCGAACACCGGGGAGCTGTTTTTT.